This TCR beta chain was sequenced in a study of shared clonotypes between healthy human individuals. The assay was carried out at the deep level. TCRdb's table, derived via immunoSEQ multiplex PCR, lists solely in-frame clones and lacks some. This sample has hundreds of thousands of clones, with 95% to 98% found just once. CDR3 length: 18 amino acids. Germline V lookup: CDR1 SGHRS, CDR2 YFSETQ. The ends lost 4 bases at V and 5 bases at J; junction bases unmatched: 14. This sequence was found in a woman in her 30s in good health. The chain joins TRBV5-1 to TRBJ2-5, with 13 bases aligning to TRBD2. Sequenced material: naive CD4+ T cells sorted from blood. Sample subset: CD45RA+ positively selected. CDR3 protein: CASSPGTSGIFRWETQYF. In nucleotides, the CDR3 is TGCGCCAGCAGCCCAGGGACTAGCGGGATCTTCAGGTGGGAGACCCAGTACTTC.